This TCR beta chain appears in the sequencing data of a study of PD-L1 blockade in urothelial cancer. Study details: Of prior chemotherapy regimens, patients had received between 0 and 3. Analyzed time points were 3 weeks (second dose) and 6 weeks after therapy began. Median T cell yield from blood was around 140,000.

This table comes from immunoSEQ multiplex PCR, and its TCRdb copy is limited to in-frame clones, with some not included. Altogether around 46,000 clones are present, 70% to 90% being singletons, with the ten largest covering approximately 2.5%. V was pared by 2 bases and J by 6 bases, with 5 bases of the junction left unmatched. Looked up from germline, CDR1 is SGHDT and CDR2 is YYEEEE. The CDR3 has 15 amino acids. Time point in this sample: peripheral blood 6 weeks after treatment start. Sequences were derived from PBMCs, sampled around atezolizumab (anti-PD-L1) treatment. This receptor was identified in a man aged 60-69 years with urothelial cancer. This chain uses TRBV5-6 with TRBJ2-1, with 10 bases that match TRBD1. The CDR3 nucleotides are TGTGCCAGCAGCTTACCCGGGACAGGGGTCAATGAGCAGTTCTTC. Translating gives CASSLPGTGVNEQFF.